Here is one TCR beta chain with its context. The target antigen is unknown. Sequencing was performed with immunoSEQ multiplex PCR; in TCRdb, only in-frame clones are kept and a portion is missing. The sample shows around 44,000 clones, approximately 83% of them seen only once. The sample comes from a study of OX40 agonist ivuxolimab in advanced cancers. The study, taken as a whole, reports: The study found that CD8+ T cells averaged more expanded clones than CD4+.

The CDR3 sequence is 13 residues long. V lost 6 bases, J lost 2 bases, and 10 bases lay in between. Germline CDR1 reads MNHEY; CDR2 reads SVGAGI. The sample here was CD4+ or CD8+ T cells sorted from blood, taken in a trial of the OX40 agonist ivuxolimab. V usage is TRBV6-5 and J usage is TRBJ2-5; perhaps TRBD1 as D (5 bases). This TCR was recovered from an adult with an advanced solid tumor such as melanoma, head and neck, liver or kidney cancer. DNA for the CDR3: TGTGCCAGCAGAAACGACAGACAAGAGACCCAGTACTTC. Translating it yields CASRNDRQETQYF.